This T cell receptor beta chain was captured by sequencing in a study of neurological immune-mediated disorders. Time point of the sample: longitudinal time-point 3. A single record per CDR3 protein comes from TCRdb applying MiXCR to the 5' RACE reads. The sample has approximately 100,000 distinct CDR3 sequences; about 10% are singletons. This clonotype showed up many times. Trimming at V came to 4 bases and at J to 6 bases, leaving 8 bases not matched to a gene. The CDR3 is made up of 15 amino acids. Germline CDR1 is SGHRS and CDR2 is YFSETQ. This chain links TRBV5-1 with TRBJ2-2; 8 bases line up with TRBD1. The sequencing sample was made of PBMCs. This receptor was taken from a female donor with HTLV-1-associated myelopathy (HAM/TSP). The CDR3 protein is CASSGTLQGAGELFF. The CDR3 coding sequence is TGCGCCAGCAGCGGCACGCTACAGGGGGCCGGGGAGCTGTTTTTT.